The present entry profiles one T cell receptor (beta chain) with its context. TCR beta VDJ and CDR3 were profiled, and genomic DNA was the template. TCRdb independently ran MiXCR on the reads; one entry per CDR3 protein. This sample has under 500,000 distinct CDR3 sequences, with 25% to 40% found just once. This specimen comes from a study of CD8+CD57+ T cells in acquired aplastic anemia. The CDR3 is 16 amino acids. Germline V gene lookup returns CDR1 ENHRY and CDR2 SYGVKD. V was clipped by 6 bases and J by 2 bases; unmatched bases: 8. Patients selected for sequencing had displayed CD8+CD57+ cell expansion by flow cytometry.

Sequenced: sorted CD4+, CD8+, or CD8+CD57+ T cells (not recorded which) from PBMCs. V and J are TRBV10-3 and TRBJ2-7, with 12 positions matching TRBD1. This clonotype was obtained from a human donor with aplastic anemia. In DNA form, the CDR3 reads TGTGCCATCAGAGAGGGACAGGGGGCGCAAACCTACGAGCAGTACTTC. Residues: CAIREGQGAQTYEQYF.